Given below is one T cell receptor (beta chain) in context. How the authors handled the data: Using reference gene primer amplification, nucleated cell counts were estimated. TCRdb keeps only in-frame clones here, not all; method: immunoSEQ multiplex PCR. The V and J calls and clone size come from that table; D and trimming were worked out from the DNA. The sample has about 140,000 clones, approximately 90% seen once. This sample is part of a study of blood T cell repertoires in COVID-19. Turning to the study itself: Sites in the United States, Italy and Spain provided acute and convalescent COVID-19 samples. Sources were T cells, B-cell-depleted T cells, or PBMCs; the material itself was cDNA or gDNA.

This CDR3 has 15 amino acids. The V and J ends lost 4 bases and 0 bases respectively, with 11 bases between them. Germline assignment: CDR1 SGHTS and CDR2 YDEGEE. The chain links TRBV5-8 to TRBJ1-5; weak D call: TRBD1 (5 bases). The source is a woman aged 45-59 years with active or convalescent COVID-19. Input material: peripheral blood. CDR3 amino acids: CASSLDSFSNQPQHF. DNA for the CDR3: TGTGCCAGCAGCCTTGACAGCTTTAGCAATCAGCCCCAGCATTTT.